This T cell receptor beta chain was identified in a study of T cell responses to AZD1222 COVID-19 vaccine. About the research overall: Second-dose timings of about 4 or about 12 weeks were pooled. Study-wide results and caveats: Vaccination with two AZD1222 doses was followed by a rise in Spike-specific TCR breadth and depth. At baseline, seropositivity was found in only a handful of AZD1222 recipients.

Turning to this clone: Its antigen remains unknown.

V was clipped by 3 bases and J by 4 bases; unmatched bases: 6. Germline CDR1 and CDR2: SGHKS and YYEKEE (reference sequence). The CDR3 consists of 15 residues. Clones were read by immunoSEQ multiplex PCR, and TCRdb kept only the in-frame ones, dropping some. The sample has just over 80,000 clones; 75% to 90% are singletons. The starting material was peripheral blood, obtained on day 0 of AZD1222 vaccination. This chain connects TRBV5-5 to TRBJ1-5; 8 nucleotides agree with TRBD1. The TCR originated in an adult in good health. The CDR3 loop reads CASSSPGQGNQPQHF. The CDR3 DNA sequence: TGTGCCAGCAGCTCTCCTGGACAGGGTAATCAGCCCCAGCATTTT.